The sample holds many counts of the clone carrying this T cell receptor (beta chain). Its specificity is not known. This sample is part of a study of T cells in Graves' hyperthyroidism and ophthalmopathy. The study based diagnoses on clinical symptoms, serum thyroxine and TRAb, thyroid ultrasound and orbital computed tomography. Amplification targeted TCR beta CDR3 regions from RNA transcripts. Carried out on the TCR CDR3, a first-round RT-PCR used the HTBI primer set. TCRdb reprocessed the multiplex PCR reads with MiXCR, giving one entry per CDR3 protein. The sample holds over 350,000 distinct CDR3 sequences, approximately 17% seen once. Germline-derived CDR1 and CDR2 are MNHNS and SASEGT. The CDR3 length is 14 residues. J gave up 2 bases and V 6 bases, and 6 bases lay outside the gene matches. Study-wide results and limits: Ophthalmopathy prediction by the model preceded onset by a median approximately six months.

The source is a man aged 18 to 35 with Graves' ophthalmopathy. Sequencing used blood. This chain links TRBV6-1 with TRBJ2-5; 7 nucleotides line up with TRBD2. Here the CDR3 DNA reads TGTGCCAGCAGCAACGGGGGGAAACAAGAGACCCAGTACTTC. Amino acids: CASSNGGKQETQYF.